Given below is one T cell receptor beta chain in context. V lost 7 bases and J lost 0; bases outside the gene matches: 7. This CDR3 comprises 16 residues. Germline V gives CDR1 SGHAT, CDR2 FQNNGV. The data were taken from a study of blood T cell repertoires in COVID-19. Profiling relied on immunoSEQ multiplex PCR, and the TCRdb table lists in-frame clones only, not all of them. The sample includes about 120,000 clones, roughly 90% of them seen just once. The origin of this receptor is a human donor with acute or convalescent COVID-19. The donor label of this sample is uncertain. The material sequenced was peripheral blood. V usage is TRBV11-2 and J usage is TRBJ2-2; 8 bases line up with TRBD1. CDR3 region: CASTAGGPSNTGELFF. The CDR3 coding sequence is TGTGCCAGCACCGCAGGGGGCCCCTCGAACACCGGGGAGCTGTTTTTT.